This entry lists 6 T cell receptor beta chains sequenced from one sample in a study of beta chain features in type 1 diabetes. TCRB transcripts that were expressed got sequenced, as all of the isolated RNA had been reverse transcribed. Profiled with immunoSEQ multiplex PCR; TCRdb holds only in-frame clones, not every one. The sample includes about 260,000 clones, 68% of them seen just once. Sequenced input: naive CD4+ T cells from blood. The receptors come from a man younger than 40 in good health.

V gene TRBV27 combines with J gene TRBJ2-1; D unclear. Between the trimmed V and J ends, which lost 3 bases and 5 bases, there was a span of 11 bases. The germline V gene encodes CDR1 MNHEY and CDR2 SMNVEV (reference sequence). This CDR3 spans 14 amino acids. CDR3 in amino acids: CASSFLGGDNEQFF. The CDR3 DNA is TGTGCCAGCAGTTTTTTAGGTGGGGACAATGAGCAGTTCTTC.

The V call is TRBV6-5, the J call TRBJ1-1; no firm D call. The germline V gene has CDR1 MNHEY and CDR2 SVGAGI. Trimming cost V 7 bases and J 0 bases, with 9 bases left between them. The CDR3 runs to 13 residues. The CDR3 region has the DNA TGTGCCAGCATGATAGTAATGAACACTGAAGCTTTCTTT. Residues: CASMIVMNTEAFF.

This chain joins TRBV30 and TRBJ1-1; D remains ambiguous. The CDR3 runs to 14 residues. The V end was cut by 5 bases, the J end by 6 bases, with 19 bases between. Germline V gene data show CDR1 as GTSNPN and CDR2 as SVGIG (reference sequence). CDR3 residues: CAWSGVTESAEAFF. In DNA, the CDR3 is TGTGCCTGGTCCGGGGTGACTGAATCCGCTGAAGCTTTCTTT.

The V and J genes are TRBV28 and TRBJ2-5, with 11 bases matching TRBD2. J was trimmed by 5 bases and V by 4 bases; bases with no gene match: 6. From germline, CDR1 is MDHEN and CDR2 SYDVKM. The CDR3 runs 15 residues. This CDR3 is CASSSLLAGAETQYF. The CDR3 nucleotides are TGTGCCAGCAGTTCCCTACTAGCGGGAGCTGAGACCCAGTACTTC. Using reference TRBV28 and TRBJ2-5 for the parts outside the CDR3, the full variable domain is DVKVTQSSRYLVKRTGEKVFLECVQDMDHENMFWYRQDPGLGLRLIYFSYDVKMKEKGDIPEGYSVSREKKERFSLILESASTNQTSMYLCASSSLLAGAETQYFGPGTRLLVL.

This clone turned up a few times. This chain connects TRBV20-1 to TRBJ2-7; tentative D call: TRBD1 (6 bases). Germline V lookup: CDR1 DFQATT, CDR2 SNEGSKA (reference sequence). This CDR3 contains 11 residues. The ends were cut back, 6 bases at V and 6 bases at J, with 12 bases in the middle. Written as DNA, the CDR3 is TGCAGTGCCCCAGGGGACGTCGAGCAGTACTTC. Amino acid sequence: CSAPGDVEQYF.

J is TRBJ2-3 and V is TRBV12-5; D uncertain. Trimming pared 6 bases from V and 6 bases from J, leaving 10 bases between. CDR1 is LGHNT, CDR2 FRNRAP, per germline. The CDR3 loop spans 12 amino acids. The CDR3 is CASGPSADTQYF. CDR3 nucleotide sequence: TGTGCTAGTGGCCCTTCGGCGGATACGCAGTATTTT.